Shown below are 25 T cell receptor beta chains from a single sample sequenced in a study of cytomegalovirus exposure and HLA in healthy donors. PCR amplification relied on 60 Vbeta primers (plus 13 Jbeta primers). The data were produced by immunoSEQ multiplex PCR, yet TCRdb's version contains in-frame clones alone and is incomplete. The sample has 200,000 to 250,000 clones; over 65% are singletons. The sample taken for sequencing was PBMCs. Receptors were obtained from a man between 18 and 35 years old in good health and CMV-seronegative.

This chain connects TRBV25-1 to TRBJ2-5; 13 nucleotides line up with TRBD2. The V gene's germline CDR1 is MGHDK and CDR2 SYGVNS. V lost 5 bases and J lost 4; bases outside the gene matches: 7. The CDR3 length is 16 residues. The CDR3 DNA is TGTGCCAGCAGTCCCACTAGCGGGAGGGAAGCAGAGACCCAGTACTTC. It yields the protein CASSPTSGREAETQYF. The whole variable domain, remainder taken from reference TRBV25-1 and TRBJ2-5, is EADIYQTPRYLVIGTGKKITLECSQTMGHDKMYWYQQDPGMELHLIHYSYGVNSTEKGDLSSESTVSRIRTEHFPLTLESARPSHTSQYLCASSPTSGREAETQYFGPGTRLLVL.

In this sample, this clone turned up a few times. The chain has TRBV11-2 and TRBJ1-1; TRBD1 agrees at 8 bases. The trim removed 1 base at V and 4 bases at J, leaving 14 bases unmatched. Looked up from germline, CDR1 is SGHAT and CDR2 is FQNNGV. The CDR3 consists of 18 residues. CDR3: CASSLGGGNGQGSTEAFF. The CDR3 DNA reads as TGTGCCAGCAGCTTAGGAGGGGGGAACGGACAGGGATCCACTGAAGCTTTCTTT.

This chain uses TRBV11-2 with TRBJ2-3; no reliable D call. Germline V gives CDR1 SGHAT, CDR2 FQNNGV. This CDR3 has 15 residues. Trimming left V 0 bases short and J 6 bases short, with 13 bases between. The CDR3 is CASSLDGYLGDTQYF. The CDR3 nucleotides read TGTGCCAGCAGCTTAGATGGCTACCTAGGCGATACGCAGTATTTT.

This chain connects TRBV6-4 to TRBJ1-2, with D maybe TRBD1 (5 bases). The CDR3 runs 17 residues. V lost 2 bases and J 4 bases, leaving 20 bases between the germline ends. CDR1 is MRHNA, CDR2 SNTAGT, per germline. Here the CDR3 DNA reads TGTGCCAGCAGTGACCCGCCGCCTTCGGGGGGTCCCTATGGCTACACCTTC. This sequence encodes CASSDPPPSGGPYGYTF.

This clone was seen just once. The CDR3 here is CASSQTGGNQPQHF. Written as DNA, the CDR3 is TGTGCCAGCAGCCAGACAGGCGGCAATCAGCCCCAGCATTTT. V is TRBV28 and J is TRBJ1-5; possibly TRBD1 for D (6 bases). The V gene lost 6 bases and the J gene lost 2 bases, with 11 bases spanning the gap. This CDR3 has 14 amino acids. Germline lookup yields CDR1 MDHEN and CDR2 SYDVKM.

The genes are TRBV5-6 and TRBJ2-1; 7 bases fit TRBD1. With 4 bases clipped from V and 4 bases from J, the junction kept 11 bases outside the gene matches. The CDR3 spans 16 residues. CDR1 and CDR2 (germline): SGHDT, YYEEEE. CDR3: CASSPTTGPLYNEQFF. DNA of the CDR3: TGTGCCAGCAGCCCGACGACAGGGCCGTTGTACAATGAGCAGTTCTTC.

CDR3 bases: TGTGCCAGCAGTGGGACAGGGAATAATTCACCCCTCCACTTT. Translation gives CASSGTGNNSPLHF. The chain combines TRBV6-1 with TRBJ1-6; 8 nucleotides align to TRBD1. The J segment lost 5 bases and the V segment lost 4 bases, leaving 1 base of the junction unmatched. The CDR3 consists of 14 residues. Germline values: CDR1 MNHNS, CDR2 SASEGT.

V is TRBV18 and J is TRBJ1-1; 7 bases match TRBD1. Germline V gene lookup returns CDR1 KGHSH and CDR2 LQKENI. The ends lost 4 bases at V and 0 bases at J; junction bases unmatched: 5. This CDR3 contains 15 residues. CDR3 nucleotide sequence: TGTGCCAGCTCACTGGGACAGCTCATGAACACTGAAGCTTTCTTT. Protein: CASSLGQLMNTEAFF. The variable domain in full, with the rest retrieved from reference TRBV18 and TRBJ1-1, is NAGVMQNPRHLVRRRGQEARLRCSPMKGHSHVYWYRQLPEEGLKFMVYLQKENIIDESGMPKERFSAEFPKEGPSILRIQQVVRGDSAAYFCASSLGQLMNTEAFFGQGTRLTVV.

The rearrangement joins TRBV28 to TRBJ1-5; 7 nucleotides match TRBD1. J gave up 3 bases and V 7 bases, and 3 bases lay outside the gene matches. The CDR3 covers 13 residues. Germline CDR1 reads MDHEN; CDR2 reads SYDVKM. CDR3 protein: CASNRGYNQPQHF. CDR3 coding DNA: TGTGCCAGCAACAGGGGTTACAATCAGCCCCAGCATTTT.

This clone was seen a few times. The junction shows a germline mismatch at one end, possibly a read error. The chain recombines TRBV6-1 with TRBJ2-1, with 7 positions matching TRBD2. Germline lookup yields CDR1 MNHNS and CDR2 SASEGT. The CDR3 contains 15 residues. Written as DNA, the CDR3 is TGTGCCAACAGTGAAGGCGCTAGCGGATACAATGAGCAGTTCTTC. Translating gives CANSEGASGYNEQFF.

V and J are TRBV19 and TRBJ2-7; D gene uncertain. This CDR3 has 13 residues. Trimming stripped 4 bases from V and 2 bases from J, with 9 bases between. The germline CDR1 and CDR2 sequences are LNHDA and SQIVND (reference sequence). The CDR3 loop is CASSTYSTYEQYF. CDR3 DNA: TGTGCCAGTAGTACCTACAGTACCTACGAGCAGTACTTC.

This clone was seen just once. The chain uses TRBV7-8 and TRBJ2-5, with D perhaps TRBD2 (6 bases). V dropped 5 bases and J dropped 5 bases, with 21 bases sitting between them. The CDR3 runs to 16 residues. Looked up from germline, CDR1 is SGHVS and CDR2 is FQNEAQ. The CDR3 spells CASSPGAVSVGETQYF. Here the CDR3 DNA reads TGTGCCAGCAGCCCGGGAGCGGTCTCCGTGGGGGAGACCCAGTACTTC.

As concerns this clone: Different DNA sequences within this sample yield the same CDR3. V gene TRBV30 combines with J gene TRBJ1-5, with D tentatively TRBD1 (6 bases). With 0 bases removed from V and 7 bases from J, the gap between germline ends came to 10 bases. CDR1 GTSNPN and CDR2 SVGIG come from the germline V gene (reference sequence). The CDR3 extends over 13 amino acids. The chain's CDR3 is CAWSVQGDQPQHF. CDR3 nucleotide sequence: TGTGCCTGGAGTGTACAGGGTGACCAGCCCCAGCATTTT.

This chain joins TRBV29-1 and TRBJ1-2; 9 bases are shared with TRBD1. With 7 bases clipped from V and 8 bases from J, the junction kept 5 bases outside the gene matches. CDR1 is SQVTM, CDR2 ANQGSEA, per germline. The CDR3 is 11 amino acids. Written as DNA, the CDR3 is TGCAGCGCGACAGGGGGGGGAGGCTACACCTTC. The encoded protein is CSATGGGGYTF.

The J gene is TRBJ2-7, the V gene TRBV5-1; tentatively, D is TRBD2 (7 bases). V shed 2 bases and J shed 3 bases, with 18 bases lying between them. This CDR3 region has 16 residues. Germline CDR1 reads SGHRS; CDR2 reads YFSETQ. Here the CDR3 DNA reads TGCGCCAGCAGCTTTGGGAGGGACACTGGGTTCTACGAGCAGTACTTC. Protein: CASSFGRDTGFYEQYF.

This rearrangement joins TRBV10-1 to TRBJ2-7; tentatively, D is TRBD1 (6 bases). With 3 bases removed from V and 2 bases from J, the gap between germline ends came to 20 bases. This CDR3 spans 17 amino acids. Germline V CDR1 and CDR2: WNHNN, SYGVQD (reference sequence). DNA for the CDR3: TGCGCCAGCAGTGAAAAACCGGGACACAAAAACCCCTACGAGCAGTACTTC. Protein sequence: CASSEKPGHKNPYEQYF.

In its sample, this clone was seen a few times. The V and J genes are TRBV9 and TRBJ2-3, with TRBD2 identical over 10 bases. CDR1 is SGDLS, CDR2 YYNGEE, per germline. J lost 5 bases, V lost 6 bases, and 9 bases had no gene match. This CDR3 is built from 15 residues. CDR3 nucleotides: TGTGCCAGCACCATCTCGGCTAGCGGGGGAGATACGCAGTATTTT. Its translation is CASTISASGGDTQYF.

The rearrangement uses TRBV5-6 and TRBJ2-1, with D possibly TRBD2 on 6 matching bases. This CDR3 has 13 amino acids. Deletions cut 4 bases from V and 4 bases from J, with 9 bases between. Germline loops: CDR1 SGHDT, CDR2 YYEEEE. The DNA for the CDR3 is TGTGCCAGCAGCGGAGGGAATTACAATGAGCAGTTCTTC. This translates into CASSGGNYNEQFF.

The chain is built from TRBV11-2 and TRBJ1-1; a possible D gene is TRBD1 (6 bases). Trimming cost V 5 bases and J 0 bases, with 10 bases left between them. Germline assignment: CDR1 SGHAT and CDR2 FQNNGV. The CDR3 runs 14 residues. The CDR3 coding sequence is TGTGCCAGCAGCATCGGACAGATGAACACTGAAGCTTTCTTT. Amino acid sequence: CASSIGQMNTEAFF.

A note on this clone: A junction end diverges from the germline sequence, so it may reflect a read error. J is TRBJ1-1 and V is TRBV6-5; 11 bases line up with TRBD1. Germline CDR1 MNHEY, CDR2 SVGAGI. The CDR3 runs to 14 residues. CDR3 DNA sequence: TGTGCCAGCACCGGGACAGGGGGGAACCCTGAAGCTTTCTTT. Its translation is CASTGTGGNPEAFF.

The V and J genes are TRBV18 and TRBJ2-3; 14 bases map to TRBD2. Losses at the gene ends were 3 bases for V and 4 bases for J; bases not matched to a gene: 0. The CDR3 length is 15 residues. Germline V gene data show CDR1 as KGHSH and CDR2 as LQKENI. The CDR3 nucleotides read TGTGCCAGCTCACCGACTAGCGGGAGGGCAGATACGCAGTATTTT. Its protein is CASSPTSGRADTQYF.

As concerns this clone: At one end the junction does not follow the germline gene, possibly because of a read error. The gene calls are TRBV6-5 and TRBJ1-1; D ambiguous. Germline assignment: CDR1 MNHEY and CDR2 SVGAGI. The CDR3 extends over 14 amino acids. CDR3 coding DNA: TGTGCCAGCAGTTACTCCTCCGACGGTGTCGGGATTGCGTTT. Its translation: CASSYSSDGVGIAF.

This clone was recorded only once. This sequence joins TRBV21-1 and TRBJ1-1; whether TRBD1, the table's D call, matches the DNA was not checked. TRBV21-1 is tagged as a pseudogene. CDR3 length: 15 amino acids. CDR3 protein: CASSRAAAVITEAFF. The CDR3 region has the DNA TGTGCCAGCAGCAGAGCGGCTGCCGTTATCACTGAAGCTTTCTTT.

The chain combines TRBV18 with TRBJ2-4, with D unclear. The CDR3 totals 15 residues. Germline assignment: CDR1 KGHSH and CDR2 LQKENI. V was cut by 4 bases and J by 0 bases, with 10 bases left in between. Here the CDR3 reads CASSLTSLAKNIQYF. The CDR3 bases are TGTGCCAGCTCACTCACATCTTTAGCCAAAAACATTCAGTACTTC.

The V and J genes are TRBV6-5 and TRBJ1-2; 9 nucleotides align to TRBD1. The CDR3 spans 12 residues. The junction had 1 base not matched to a gene; V was cut back by 7 bases and J by 4 bases. Germline lookup yields CDR1 MNHEY and CDR2 SVGAGI. The CDR3: CASKTGGYGYTF. The DNA of the CDR3 is TGTGCCAGCAAGACAGGGGGCTATGGCTACACCTTC.